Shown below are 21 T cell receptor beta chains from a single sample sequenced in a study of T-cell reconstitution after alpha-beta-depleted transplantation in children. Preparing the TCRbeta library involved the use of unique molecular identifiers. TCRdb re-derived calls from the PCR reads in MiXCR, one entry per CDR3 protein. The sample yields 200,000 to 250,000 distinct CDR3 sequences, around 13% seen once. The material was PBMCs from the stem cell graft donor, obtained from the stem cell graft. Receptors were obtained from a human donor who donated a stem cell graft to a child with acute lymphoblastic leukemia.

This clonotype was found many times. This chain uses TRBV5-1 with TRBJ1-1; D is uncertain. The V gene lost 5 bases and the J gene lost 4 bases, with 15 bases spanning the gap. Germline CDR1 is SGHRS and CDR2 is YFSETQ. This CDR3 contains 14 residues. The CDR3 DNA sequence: TGCGCCAGCAGGGAGGAGCGGGGTGGCACTGAAGCTTTCTTT. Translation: CASREERGGTEAFF. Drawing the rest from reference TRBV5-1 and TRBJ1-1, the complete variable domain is KAGVTQTPRYLIKTRGQQVTLSCSPISGHRSVSWYQQTPGQGLQFLFEYFSETQRNKGNFPGRFSGRQFSNSRSEMNVSTLELGDSALYLCASREERGGTEAFFGQGTRLTVV.

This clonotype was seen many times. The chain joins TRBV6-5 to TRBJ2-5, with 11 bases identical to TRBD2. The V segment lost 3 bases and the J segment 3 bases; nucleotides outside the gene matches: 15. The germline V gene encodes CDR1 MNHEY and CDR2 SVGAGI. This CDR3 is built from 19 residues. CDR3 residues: CASSYSSLGETSGEETQYF. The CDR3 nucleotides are TGTGCCAGCAGTTATTCATCCCTGGGCGAGACTAGCGGGGAAGAGACCCAGTACTTC.

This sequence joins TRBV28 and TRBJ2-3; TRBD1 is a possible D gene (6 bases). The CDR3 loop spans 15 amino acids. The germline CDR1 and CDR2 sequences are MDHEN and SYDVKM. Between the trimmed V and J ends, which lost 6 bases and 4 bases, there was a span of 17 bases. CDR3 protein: CASRRTGLRPDTQYF. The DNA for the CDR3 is TGTGCCAGCAGGAGAACAGGGCTTCGGCCAGATACGCAGTATTTT. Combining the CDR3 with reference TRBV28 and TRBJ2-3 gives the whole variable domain DVKVTQSSRYLVKRTGEKVFLECVQDMDHENMFWYRQDPGLGLRLIYFSYDVKMKEKGDIPEGYSVSREKKERFSLILESASTNQTSMYLCASRRTGLRPDTQYFGPGTRLTVL.

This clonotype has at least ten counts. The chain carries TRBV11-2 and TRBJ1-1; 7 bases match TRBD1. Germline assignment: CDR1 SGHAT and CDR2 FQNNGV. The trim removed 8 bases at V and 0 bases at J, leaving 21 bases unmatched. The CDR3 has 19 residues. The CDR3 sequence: CASGPNLRQGHIMNTEAFF. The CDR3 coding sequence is TGTGCCAGCGGCCCAAACCTAAGACAGGGCCACATCATGAACACTGAAGCTTTCTTT. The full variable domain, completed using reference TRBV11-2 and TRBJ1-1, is EAGVAQSPRYKIIEKRQSVAFWCNPISGHATLYWYQQILGQGPKLLIQFQNNGVVDDSQLPKDRFSAERLKGVDSTLKIQPAKLEDSAVYLCASGPNLRQGHIMNTEAFFGQGTRLTVV.

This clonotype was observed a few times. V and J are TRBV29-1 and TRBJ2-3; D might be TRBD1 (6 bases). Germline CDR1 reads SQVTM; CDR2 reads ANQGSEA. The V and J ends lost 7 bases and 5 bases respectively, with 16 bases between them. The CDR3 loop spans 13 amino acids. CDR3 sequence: CSGVDRQRDTQYF. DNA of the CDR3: TGCAGCGGGGTAGACAGGCAGAGAGATACGCAGTATTTT.

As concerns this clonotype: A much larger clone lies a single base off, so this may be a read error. CDR3 DNA: TGTGCCATCAGTGAATATGGACGGAGGTACCAAAACATTCAGTACTTC. The encoded protein is CAISEYGRRYQNIQYF. The chain combines TRBV6-1 with TRBJ2-4; maybe TRBD2 (5 bases). The CDR3 runs 16 residues. Germline V gene sequence: CDR1 MNHNS, CDR2 SASEGT.

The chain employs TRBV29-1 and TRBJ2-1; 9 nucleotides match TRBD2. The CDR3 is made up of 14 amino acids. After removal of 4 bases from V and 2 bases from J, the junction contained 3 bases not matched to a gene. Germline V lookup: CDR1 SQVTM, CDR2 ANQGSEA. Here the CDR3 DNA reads TGCAGCGTTGGGCGGGAGGGCCCCTACAATGAGCAGTTCTTC. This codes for CSVGREGPYNEQFF.

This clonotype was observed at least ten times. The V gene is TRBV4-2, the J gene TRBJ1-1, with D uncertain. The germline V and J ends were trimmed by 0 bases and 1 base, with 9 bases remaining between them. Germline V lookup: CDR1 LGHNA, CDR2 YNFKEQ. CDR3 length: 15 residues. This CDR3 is CASSQDWAENTEAFF. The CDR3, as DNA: TGTGCCAGCAGCCAAGATTGGGCAGAGAACACTGAAGCTTTCTTT.

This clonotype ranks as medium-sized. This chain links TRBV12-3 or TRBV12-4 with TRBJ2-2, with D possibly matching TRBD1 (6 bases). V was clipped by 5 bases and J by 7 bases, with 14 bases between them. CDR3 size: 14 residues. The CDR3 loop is CASSPTGRSGELFF. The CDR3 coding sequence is TGTGCCAGCAGTCCTACAGGGCGAAGCGGGGAGCTGTTTTTT.

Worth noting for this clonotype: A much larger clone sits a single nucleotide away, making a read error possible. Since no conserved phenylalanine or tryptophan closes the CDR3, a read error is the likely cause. The CDR3 sequence: CASSHDRQGARETQYL. The CDR3 DNA is TGTGCCAGCAGCCACGATAGACAGGGGGCAAGGGAGACCCAGTACTTG. The gene calls are TRBV5-5 and TRBJ2-5; 10 positions agree with TRBD1. The germline V gene encodes CDR1 SGHKS and CDR2 YYEKEE (reference sequence). V lost 4 bases to trimming and J lost 5 bases; unmatched junction nucleotides: 11. This CDR3 has 16 amino acids.

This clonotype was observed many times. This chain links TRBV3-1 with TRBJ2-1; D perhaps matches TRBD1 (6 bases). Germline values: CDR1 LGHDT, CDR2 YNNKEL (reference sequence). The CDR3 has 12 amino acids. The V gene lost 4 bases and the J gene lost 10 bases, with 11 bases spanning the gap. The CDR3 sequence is CASSRGPLEQFF. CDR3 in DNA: TGTGCCAGCAGCCGGGGGCCCTTGGAGCAGTTCTTC.

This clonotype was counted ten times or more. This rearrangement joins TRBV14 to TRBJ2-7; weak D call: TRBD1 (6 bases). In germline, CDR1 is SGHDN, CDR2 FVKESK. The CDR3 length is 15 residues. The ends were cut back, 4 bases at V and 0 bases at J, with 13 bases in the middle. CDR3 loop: CASSLSDRPSYEQYF. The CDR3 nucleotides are TGTGCCAGCAGCCTTAGTGACAGGCCCTCCTACGAGCAGTACTTC.

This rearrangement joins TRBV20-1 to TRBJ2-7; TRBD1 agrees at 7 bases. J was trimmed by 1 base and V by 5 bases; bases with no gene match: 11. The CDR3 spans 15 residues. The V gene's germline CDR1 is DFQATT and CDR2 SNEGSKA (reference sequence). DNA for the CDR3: TGCAGTGCTCGCGAGAGTCCGGGACAGTCCTACGAGCAGTACTTC. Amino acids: CSARESPGQSYEQYF.

The CDR3 DNA reads as TGCGCCAGCACCCACACGACAGGGCCGAACACCGGGGAGCTGTTTTTT. Translating gives CASTHTTGPNTGELFF. The chain links TRBV5-1 to TRBJ2-2, with 7 bases lining up with TRBD1. CDR1 is SGHRS, CDR2 YFSETQ, per germline. This CDR3 is built from 16 residues. Trimming at V came to 6 bases and at J to 0 bases, leaving 8 bases not matched to a gene.

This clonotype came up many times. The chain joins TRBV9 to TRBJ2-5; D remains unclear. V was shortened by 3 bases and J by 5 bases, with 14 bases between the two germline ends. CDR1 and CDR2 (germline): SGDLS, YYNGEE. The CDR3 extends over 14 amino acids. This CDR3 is CASSAWGRAETQYF. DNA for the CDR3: TGTGCCAGCAGCGCCTGGGGTAGGGCGGAGACCCAGTACTTC.

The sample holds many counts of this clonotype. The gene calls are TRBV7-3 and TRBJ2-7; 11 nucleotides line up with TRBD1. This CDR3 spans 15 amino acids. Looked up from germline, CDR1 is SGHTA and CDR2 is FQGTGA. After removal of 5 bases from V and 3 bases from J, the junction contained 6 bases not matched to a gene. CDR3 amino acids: CASSLWTGGSYEQYF. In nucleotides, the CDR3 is TGTGCCAGCAGCCTTTGGACAGGGGGCAGCTACGAGCAGTACTTC. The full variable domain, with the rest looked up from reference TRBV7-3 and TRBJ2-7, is GAGVSQTPSNKVTEKGKYVELRCDPISGHTALYWYRQSLGQGPEFLIYFQGTGAADDSGLPNDRFFAVRPEGSVSTLKIQRTERGDSAVYLCASSLWTGGSYEQYFGPGTRLTVT.

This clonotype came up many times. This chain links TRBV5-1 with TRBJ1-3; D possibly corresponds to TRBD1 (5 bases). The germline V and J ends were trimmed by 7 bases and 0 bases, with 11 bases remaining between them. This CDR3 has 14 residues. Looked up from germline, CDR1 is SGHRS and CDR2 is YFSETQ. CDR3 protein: CASGDGNSGNTIYF. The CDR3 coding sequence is TGCGCCAGCGGGGACGGCAACTCTGGAAACACCATATATTTT.

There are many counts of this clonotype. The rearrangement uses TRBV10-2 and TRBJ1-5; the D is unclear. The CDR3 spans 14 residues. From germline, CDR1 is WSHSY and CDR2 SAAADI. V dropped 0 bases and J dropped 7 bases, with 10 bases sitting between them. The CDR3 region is CASSESIGGQPQHF. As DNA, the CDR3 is TGCGCCAGCAGTGAGTCGATAGGCGGACAGCCCCAGCATTTT.

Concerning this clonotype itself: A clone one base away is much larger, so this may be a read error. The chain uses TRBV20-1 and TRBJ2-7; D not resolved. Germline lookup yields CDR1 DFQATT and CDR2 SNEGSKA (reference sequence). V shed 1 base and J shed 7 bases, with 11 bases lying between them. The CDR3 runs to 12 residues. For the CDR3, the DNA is TGCAGTGCTAGAGGACCCTCCGCGGAGCAGTACTTC. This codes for CSARGPSAEQYF.

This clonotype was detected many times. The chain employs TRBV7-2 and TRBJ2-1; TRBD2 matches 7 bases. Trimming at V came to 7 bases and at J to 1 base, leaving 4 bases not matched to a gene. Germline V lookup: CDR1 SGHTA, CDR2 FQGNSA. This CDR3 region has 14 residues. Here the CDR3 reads CASIWGGSYNEQFF. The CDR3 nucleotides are TGTGCCAGCATTTGGGGGGGATCCTACAATGAGCAGTTCTTC.

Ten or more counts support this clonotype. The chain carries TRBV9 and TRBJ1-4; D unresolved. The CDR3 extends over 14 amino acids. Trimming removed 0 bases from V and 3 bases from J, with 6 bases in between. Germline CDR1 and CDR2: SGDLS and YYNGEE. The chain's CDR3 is CASSVGGPNEKLFF. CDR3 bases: TGTGCCAGCAGCGTAGGGGGTCCTAATGAAAAACTGTTTTTT.